A single sample is the source of the 12 T cell receptor beta chains below, sequenced in a study of blood T cell repertoires in COVID-19. Data came from immunoSEQ multiplex PCR; TCRdb stores just in-frame clones and leaves some out. The data contain about 250,000 clones, 70% to 90% of them singletons. Sequencing input: PBMCs or T cells enriched from blood (not recorded which). The receptors here all came from a man between 18 and 35 years old who had recovered from COVID-19.

For the CDR3, the DNA is TGTGCCAGCAGTACCCATGGGACAGGGAATCAGCCCCAGCATTTT. It yields the protein CASSTHGTGNQPQHF. The chain couples TRBV2 to TRBJ1-5, with 9 nucleotides matching TRBD1. This CDR3 spans 15 amino acids. Germline V gives CDR1 SNHLY, CDR2 FYNNEI. The V segment lost 5 bases and the J segment 4 bases; nucleotides outside the gene matches: 6.

The rearrangement joins TRBV28 to TRBJ1-5; 11 bases line up with TRBD1. CDR3 length: 15 amino acids. Per the germline V gene, CDR1 is MDHEN and CDR2 is SYDVKM. V was clipped by 4 bases and J by 9 bases; unmatched bases: 8. This CDR3 is CASSSAGTGGPPQHF. The CDR3 DNA follows: TGTGCCAGCAGTTCCGCCGGGACAGGGGGACCGCCCCAGCATTTT. Complete variable domain (other parts from reference TRBV28 and TRBJ1-5): DVKVTQSSRYLVKRTGEKVFLECVQDMDHENMFWYRQDPGLGLRLIYFSYDVKMKEKGDIPEGYSVSREKKERFSLILESASTNQTSMYLCASSSAGTGGPPQHFGDGTRLSIL.

This chain joins TRBV30 and TRBJ2-7, with TRBD2 matching 8 bases. Germline CDR1 reads GTSNPN; CDR2 reads SVGIG (reference sequence). CDR3 length: 13 amino acids. Trimming took 3 bases from V and 3 from J; bases not matched to a gene: 4. The chain's CDR3 is CAWSRGGGYEQYF. CDR3 nucleotides: TGTGCCTGGAGCCGGGGGGGCGGCTACGAGCAGTACTTC. Full variable domain (rest looked up from reference TRBV30 and TRBJ2-7): SQTIHQWPATLVQPVGSPLSLECTVEGTSNPNLYWYRQAAGRGLQLLFYSVGIGQISSEVPQNLSASRPQDRQFILSSKKLLLSDSGFYLCAWSRGGGYEQYFGPGTRLTVT.

This chain joins TRBV28 and TRBJ1-5; 8 positions match TRBD1. Germline trimming cut 5 bases from V and 4 bases from J; bases unmatched to any gene: 10. CDR3 length: 16 residues. CDR1 and CDR2 from the germline V gene are MDHEN and SYDVKM. CDR3 protein: CASSRAGGAGNQPQHF. DNA of the CDR3: TGTGCCAGCAGTAGAGCAGGGGGCGCTGGAAATCAGCCCCAGCATTTT.

This chain connects TRBV10-2 to TRBJ2-7; weak D call: TRBD1 (6 bases). This CDR3 spans 14 amino acids. CDR1 and CDR2 (germline): WSHSY, SAAADI. The ends were cut back, 3 bases at V and 3 bases at J, with 12 bases in the middle. The chain's CDR3 is CASSDPRGIYEQYF. In DNA, the CDR3 is TGCGCCAGCAGTGACCCAAGGGGGATCTACGAGCAGTACTTC.

In this sample, this clone turned up a few times. The chain has TRBV19 and TRBJ1-6, with TRBD1 matching over 10 bases. The CDR3 sequence is 15 residues long. Germline V CDR1 and CDR2: LNHDA, SQIVND (reference sequence). The V gene end was trimmed by 4 bases and the J gene end by 8 bases; junction bases not matched to a gene: 5. CDR3 residues: CASSRIGQGDSPLHF. DNA for the CDR3: TGTGCCAGTAGTAGAATCGGACAGGGGGATTCACCCCTCCACTTT.

The chain uses TRBV2 and TRBJ2-7; 8 bases match TRBD2. The ends lost 6 bases at V and 6 bases at J; junction bases unmatched: 13. The germline CDR1 and CDR2 sequences are SNHLY and FYNNEI. CDR3 length: 15 residues. The CDR3 region is CASSQTSGGGGEQYF. The CDR3 DNA reads as TGTGCCAGCAGCCAAACTAGCGGCGGCGGGGGCGAGCAGTACTTC.

The chain links TRBV7-6 to TRBJ2-3; tentative D call: TRBD2 (6 bases). Germline CDR1 is SGHVS and CDR2 is FNYEAQ. V lost 5 bases and J 6 bases, leaving 15 bases between the germline ends. The CDR3 loop spans 14 amino acids. The CDR3 loop is CASSLQTSWDTQYF. DNA for the CDR3: TGTGCCAGCAGCCTCCAGACTAGTTGGGATACGCAGTATTTT.

The V gene is TRBV28, the J gene TRBJ1-5; 11 nucleotides align to TRBD1. Per the germline V gene, CDR1 is MDHEN and CDR2 is SYDVKM. V trimming: 6 bases; J trimming: 4 bases; junction bases outside the gene matches: 11. The CDR3 extends over 17 amino acids. The chain's CDR3 is CASSLTGQGDRNQPQHF. The CDR3 nucleotides are TGTGCCAGCAGCCTTACGGGACAGGGGGACCGGAATCAGCCCCAGCATTTT.

The chain recombines TRBV7-9 with TRBJ2-3, with TRBD2 matching 14 bases. Unmatched junction bases numbered 7, after V lost 5 bases and J lost 0 bases. CDR1 and CDR2 (germline): SEHNR, FQNEAQ (reference sequence). The CDR3 length is 18 residues. The CDR3 region has the DNA TGTGCCAGCAGCCTGGGACTAGCGGGGGTTGATAGCACAGATACGCAGTATTTT. Protein: CASSLGLAGVDSTDTQYF.

The rearrangement joins TRBV11-2 to TRBJ2-7; no clear D gene. The CDR3 contains 15 residues. Germline-derived CDR1 and CDR2 are SGHAT and FQNNGV. V was pared by 0 bases and J by 3 bases, with 12 bases between. The CDR3 sequence: CASSLEDGADYEQYF. CDR3 sequence (DNA): TGTGCCAGCAGCTTAGAAGACGGAGCAGACTACGAGCAGTACTTC.

The chain carries TRBV4-2 and TRBJ1-3; a weak D match, TRBD1 (5 bases). The CDR3 loop spans 16 amino acids. Trimming pared 3 bases from V and 2 bases from J, leaving 14 bases between. Germline-derived CDR1 and CDR2 are LGHNA and YNFKEQ. The CDR3: CASSQRGTGTGNTIYF. In nucleotides, the CDR3 is TGTGCCAGCAGCCAGCGCGGGACGGGTACTGGAAACACCATATATTTT.